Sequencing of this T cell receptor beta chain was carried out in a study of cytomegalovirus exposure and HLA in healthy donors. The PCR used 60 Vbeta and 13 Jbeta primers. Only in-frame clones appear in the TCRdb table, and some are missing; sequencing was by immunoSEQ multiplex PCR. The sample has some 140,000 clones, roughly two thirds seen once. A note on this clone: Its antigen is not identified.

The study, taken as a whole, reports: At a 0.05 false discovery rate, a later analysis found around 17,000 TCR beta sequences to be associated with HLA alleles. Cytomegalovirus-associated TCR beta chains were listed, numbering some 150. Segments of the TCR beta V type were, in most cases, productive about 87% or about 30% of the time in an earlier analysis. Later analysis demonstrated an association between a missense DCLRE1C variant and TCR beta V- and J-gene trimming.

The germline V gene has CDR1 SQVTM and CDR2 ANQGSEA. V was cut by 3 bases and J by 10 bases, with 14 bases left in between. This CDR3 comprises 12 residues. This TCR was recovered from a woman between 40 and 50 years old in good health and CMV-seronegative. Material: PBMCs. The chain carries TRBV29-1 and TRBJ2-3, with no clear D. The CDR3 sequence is CSVESYRAAQYF. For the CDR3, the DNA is TGCAGCGTTGAGTCCTATCGAGCCGCGCAGTATTTT.